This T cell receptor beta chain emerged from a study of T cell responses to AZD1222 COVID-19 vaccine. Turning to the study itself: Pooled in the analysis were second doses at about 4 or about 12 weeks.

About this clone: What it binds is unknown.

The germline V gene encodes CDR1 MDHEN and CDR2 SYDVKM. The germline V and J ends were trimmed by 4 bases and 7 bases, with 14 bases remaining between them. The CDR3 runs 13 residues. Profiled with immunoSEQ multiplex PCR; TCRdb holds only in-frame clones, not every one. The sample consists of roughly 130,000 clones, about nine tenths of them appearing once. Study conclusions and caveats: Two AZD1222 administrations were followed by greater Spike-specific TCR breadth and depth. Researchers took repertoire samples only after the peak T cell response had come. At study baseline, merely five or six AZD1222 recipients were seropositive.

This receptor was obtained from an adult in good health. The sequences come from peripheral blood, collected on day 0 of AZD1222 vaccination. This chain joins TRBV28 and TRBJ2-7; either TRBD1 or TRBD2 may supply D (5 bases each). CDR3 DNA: TGTGCCAGCAGTTCGGGGCTTCCTGGGGAGCAGTACTTC. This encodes CASSSGLPGEQYF.